A single sample is the source of the 16 T cell receptor beta chains below, sequenced in a study of blood T cell repertoires in COVID-19. Using immunoSEQ multiplex PCR, the repertoire was profiled, and TCRdb retains in-frame clones only, with some absent. The top ten clones hold under 3% of a sample with under 300,000 clones, 81% of them seen once. Sequencing was done on a sample of peripheral blood. These receptors originate from a woman aged 55 to 70 with active or convalescent COVID-19.

The V call is TRBV5-1, the J call TRBJ2-1; 8 positions agree with TRBD1. The V and J ends lost 3 bases and 0 bases, in that order; junction bases with no gene match: 5. Germline V CDR1 and CDR2: SGHRS, YFSETQ. This CDR3 region has 16 residues. CDR3 amino acids: CASSSVGQGSYNEQFF. In DNA, the CDR3 is TGCGCCAGCAGCTCGGTTGGACAGGGCTCCTACAATGAGCAGTTCTTC. Full variable domain (outside the CDR3, taken from reference TRBV5-1 and TRBJ2-1): KAGVTQTPRYLIKTRGQQVTLSCSPISGHRSVSWYQQTPGQGLQFLFEYFSETQRNKGNFPGRFSGRQFSNSRSEMNVSTLELGDSALYLCASSSVGQGSYNEQFFGPGTRLTVL.

This rearrangement joins TRBV28 to TRBJ2-7; D may be TRBD1 (7 bases). Looked up from germline, CDR1 is MDHEN and CDR2 is SYDVKM. Between the trimmed V and J ends, which lost 1 base and 3 bases, there was a span of 13 bases. This CDR3 has 15 amino acids. The CDR3 DNA is TGTGCCAGCAGTTTATCTCACAGGGGACTCTACGAGCAGTACTTC. This codes for CASSLSHRGLYEQYF.

The genes are TRBV28 and TRBJ1-2, with a tentative D call TRBD1 (5 bases). This CDR3 has 13 residues. The germline V gene has CDR1 MDHEN and CDR2 SYDVKM. Deletions cut 4 bases from V and 6 bases from J, with 12 bases between. CDR3 amino acids: CASSSQGEHGYTF. DNA for the CDR3: TGTGCCAGCAGTTCGCAGGGTGAGCATGGCTACACCTTC.

This clone showed up just a few times. CDR3 bases: TGTGCCAGCAGCCAATTGACTGGGCGGGGGGGCCAAGAGACCCAGTACTTC. This encodes CASSQLTGRGGQETQYF. The rearrangement links TRBV14 to TRBJ2-5; 9 nucleotides align to TRBD2. This CDR3 comprises 17 residues. The germline CDR1 and CDR2 sequences are SGHDN and FVKESK. The junction had 8 bases not matched to a gene; V was cut back by 2 bases and J by 1 base.

The V and J genes are TRBV11-2 and TRBJ1-2, with D unclear. This CDR3 spans 15 amino acids. Looked up from germline, CDR1 is SGHAT and CDR2 is FQNNGV. The V gene lost 0 bases and the J gene lost 0 bases, with 8 bases spanning the gap. CDR3 sequence reads: CASSLEYRANYGYTF. Written as DNA, the CDR3 is TGTGCCAGCAGCTTAGAGTACCGGGCTAACTATGGCTACACCTTC.

V and J are TRBV7-8 and TRBJ1-1, with D hard to call. The V and J ends lost 7 bases and 7 bases respectively, with 22 bases between them. The CDR3 consists of 15 residues. CDR1 SGHVS and CDR2 FQNEAQ come from the germline V gene. This chain's CDR3 is CASILTGTLDGEAFF. The CDR3 DNA reads TGTGCCAGCATCCTAACCGGAACCCTAGACGGTGAAGCTTTCTTT. Full variable domain (remainder filled in from reference TRBV7-8 and TRBJ1-1): GAGVSQSPRYKVAKRGQDVALRCDPISGHVSLFWYQQALGQGPEFLTYFQNEAQLDKSGLPSDRFFAERPEGSVSTLKIQRTQQEDSAVYLCASILTGTLDGEAFFGQGTRLTVV.

The rearrangement links TRBV27 to TRBJ2-7; no reliable D call. This CDR3 is 11 amino acids long. Germline CDR1 reads MNHEY; CDR2 reads SMNVEV (reference sequence). The V end was cut by 5 bases, the J end by 7 bases, with 9 bases between. CDR3 sequence (DNA): TGTGCCAGCAGTCACCAGAAGGAGCAGTACTTC. Translating it yields CASSHQKEQYF.

V is TRBV27 and J is TRBJ1-5; perhaps TRBD1 as D (6 bases). The CDR3 is made up of 16 amino acids. V lost 6 bases and J 5 bases, leaving 20 bases between the germline ends. Germline loops: CDR1 MNHEY, CDR2 SMNVEV (reference sequence). The CDR3 nucleotides are TGTGCCAGCAGGCGTATTGGCCTCAGGGGTGATCAGCCCCAGCATTTT. Amino acids: CASRRIGLRGDQPQHF.

The chain recombines TRBV21-1 with TRBJ1-3; the table's D call of TRBD1 was not tested on the DNA. TRBV21-1 is tagged as a pseudogene. The CDR3 length is 15 residues. The CDR3 is CASSLNHQVGNTIYF. The DNA for the CDR3 is TGTGCCAGCAGCCTTAATCACCAGGTGGGAAACACCATATATTTT.

This chain joins TRBV7-2 and TRBJ2-3; TRBD2 aligns across 10 bases. There are 17 residues in the CDR3. V lost 2 bases and J lost 1; bases outside the gene matches: 6. Per the germline V gene, CDR1 is SGHTA and CDR2 is FQGNSA. This CDR3 is CASSLRLAGGGTDTQYF. In nucleotides, the CDR3 is TGTGCCAGCAGCTTAAGACTAGCGGGTGGGGGCACAGATACGCAGTATTTT.

The genes are TRBV7-6 and TRBJ2-3; D perhaps matches TRBD2 (6 bases). V lost 1 base and J lost 1, with 12 bases in between. From germline, CDR1 is SGHVS and CDR2 FNYEAQ. The CDR3 has 16 residues. The CDR3 here is CASSLGRGLGTDTQYF. In nucleotides, the CDR3 is TGTGCCAGCAGCTTAGGTCGGGGGTTAGGCACAGATACGCAGTATTTT.

The V call is TRBV5-4, the J call TRBJ2-5; 8 bases match TRBD2. CDR1 and CDR2 (germline): SGHNT, YYREEE (reference sequence). The CDR3 has 16 amino acids. Losses at the gene ends were 4 bases for V and 2 bases for J; bases not matched to a gene: 10. The CDR3 reads CASSPGASGSQETQYF. CDR3 bases: TGTGCCAGCAGCCCCGGGGCTAGCGGGTCTCAAGAGACCCAGTACTTC.

The chain uses TRBV14 and TRBJ2-1; TRBD2 agrees at 8 bases. Per the germline V gene, CDR1 is SGHDN and CDR2 is FVKESK. CDR3 length equals 16 residues. The J segment lost 4 bases and the V segment lost 1 base, leaving 6 bases of the junction unmatched. The CDR3 nucleotides are TGTGCCAGCAGCCAAGGGGGTAGCGGGGCTTACAATGAGCAGTTCTTC. Translation gives CASSQGGSGAYNEQFF. Full variable domain (outside the CDR3, taken from reference TRBV14 and TRBJ2-1): EAGVTQFPSHSVIEKGQTVTLRCDPISGHDNLYWYRRVMGKEIKFLLHFVKESKQDESGMPNNRFLAERTGGTYSTLKVQPAELEDSGVYFCASSQGGSGAYNEQFFGPGTRLTVL.

This chain connects TRBV3-1 (or the pseudogene TRBV3-2) to TRBJ1-2; perhaps TRBD1 as D (5 bases). In germline, CDR1 is LGHDT, CDR2 YNNKEL (reference sequence). V lost 0 bases and J lost 3, with 14 bases in between. This CDR3 has 16 residues. For the CDR3, the DNA is TGTGCCAGCAGCCAAGATTTGAGACAGAGGTACTATGGCTACACCTTC. Translated, it gives CASSQDLRQRYYGYTF.

The chain combines TRBV9 with TRBJ2-2; 9 nucleotides align to TRBD2. Trimming took 4 bases from V and 6 from J; bases not matched to a gene: 13. Germline values: CDR1 SGDLS, CDR2 YYNGEE. This CDR3 region has 17 residues. DNA of the CDR3: TGTGCCAGCAGCCTACAGCCGCGGGGGGGCCTCCCCGGGGAGCTGTTTTTT. It is translated as CASSLQPRGGLPGELFF.

The genes are TRBV4-2 and TRBJ1-1, with D possibly TRBD1 on 5 matching bases. CDR1 is LGHNA, CDR2 YNFKEQ, per germline. V was clipped by 8 bases and J by 0 bases, with 25 bases between them. This CDR3 comprises 18 residues. CDR3 DNA: TGTGCCAGCGACCGACAAAAAATAGATAGGGGTTTGAACACTGAAGCTTTCTTT. This codes for CASDRQKIDRGLNTEAFF.